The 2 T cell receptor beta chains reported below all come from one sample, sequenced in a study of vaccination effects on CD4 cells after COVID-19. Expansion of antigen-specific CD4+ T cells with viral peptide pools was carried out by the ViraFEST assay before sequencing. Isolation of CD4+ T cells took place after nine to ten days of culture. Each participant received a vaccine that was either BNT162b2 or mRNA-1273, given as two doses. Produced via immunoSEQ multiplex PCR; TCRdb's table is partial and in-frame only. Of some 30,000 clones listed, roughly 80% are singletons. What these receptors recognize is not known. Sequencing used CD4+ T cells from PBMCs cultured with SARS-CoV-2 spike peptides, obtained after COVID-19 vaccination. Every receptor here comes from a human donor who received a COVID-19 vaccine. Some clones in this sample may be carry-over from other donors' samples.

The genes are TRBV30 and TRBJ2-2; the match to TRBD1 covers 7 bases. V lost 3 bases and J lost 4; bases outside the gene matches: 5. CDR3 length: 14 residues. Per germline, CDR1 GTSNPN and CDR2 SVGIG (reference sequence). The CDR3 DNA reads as TGTGCCTGGAGAGAACAGGGGTTCACCGGGGAGCTGTTTTTT. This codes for CAWREQGFTGELFF. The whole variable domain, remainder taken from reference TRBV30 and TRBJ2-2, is SQTIHQWPATLVQPVGSPLSLECTVEGTSNPNLYWYRQAAGRGLQLLFYSVGIGQISSEVPQNLSASRPQDRQFILSSKKLLLSDSGFYLCAWREQGFTGELFFGEGSRLTVL.

CDR3: CASSPPKSEETQYF. The CDR3 region has the DNA TGTGCCAGCAGCCCCCCCAAAAGCGAAGAGACCCAGTACTTC. This chain links TRBV9 with TRBJ2-5; D gene uncertain. Deletions cut 4 bases from V and 3 bases from J, with 13 bases between. Germline CDR1 SGDLS, CDR2 YYNGEE. The CDR3 contains 14 residues. Full variable domain (remainder filled in from reference TRBV9 and TRBJ2-5): DSGVTQTPKHLITATGQRVTLRCSPRSGDLSVYWYQQSLDQGLQFLIQYYNGEERAKGNILERFSAQQFPDLHSELNLSSLELGDSALYFCASSPPKSEETQYFGPGTRLLVL.